A selection of T cell receptor beta chains follows, all from one sample in a study of human T cells and chemical hapten exposure. MiXCR, run by TCRdb on the RACE reads, gives a single entry per CDR3 protein. The data contain about 380,000 distinct CDR3 sequences, 4.8% of them singletons. The sequences come from whole blood, collected in connection with sensitization to the hapten diphenylcyclopropenone (DPC). These receptors all stem from a woman between 45 and 65 years old with alopecia areata. Some clones in this sample may be carry-over from other donors' samples. Both conserved end residues are part of each CDR3. The D gene is left open where the match is weak. Not every row has a clone size; where given, it reads once, few, many or a size class.

>TRBJ2-7|.|TRBV6-1|many
CASSDGGPYEQYF
>TRBJ2-7|TRBD1|TRBV28|many
CASSIPGQGSDEQYF
>TRBJ2-2|.|TRBV20-1|many
CSARALITTGELFF
>TRBJ2-7|.|TRBV6-2/TRBV6-3|few
CASSRGTTQEQYF
>TRBJ1-1|TRBD1|TRBV5-1|.
CASSLVQGKNTEAFF
>TRBJ2-3|.|TRBV2|many
CASSAPLALGDTQYF
>TRBJ2-2|.|TRBV5-1|.
CASSLEGPDRRGTGELFF
>TRBJ1-3|.|TRBV21-1|many
CASSKVGRTGNTIYF
>TRBJ2-1|.|TRBV6-5|few
CASYEGSGRQFF
>TRBJ1-1|.|TRBV20-1|many
CSASGWSAHEAFF
>TRBJ1-1|.|TRBV12-3/TRBV12-4|many
CASSLRAPDQPNEAFF
>TRBJ2-7|TRBD2|TRBV12-3/TRBV12-4|few
CASRYLAGGPSEQYF
>TRBJ2-3|TRBD2|TRBV7-2|once
CASMRDYTDTQYF
>TRBJ1-1|.|TRBV6-2/TRBV6-3|.
CASRTLGHLEALF
>TRBJ1-1|TRBD1|TRBV20-1|many
CSTQQGDLHTEAFF
>TRBJ2-1|.|TRBV10-3|many
CAISESWDNEQFF
>TRBJ2-7|.|TRBV6-2/TRBV6-3|many
CASSWNWDEQYF
>TRBJ2-7|.|TRBV6-6|many
CASSYGGSNPYEQYF
>TRBJ2-1|.|TRBV7-2|many
CASSPLAVESNEQFF
>TRBJ1-4|TRBD1|TRBV7-6|many
CASRGQGREKLFF
>TRBJ2-1|TRBD1|TRBV4-3|many
CASSPVPGTENNEQFF
>TRBJ2-6|TRBD2|TRBV20-1|.
CSARGLGPQVGANVLTF
>TRBJ1-4|.|TRBV5-1|many
CASRGTRGPNEKLFF
>TRBJ1-4|.|TRBV5-1|many
CASSLDPIGRIVLTTNEKLFF
>TRBJ2-3|TRBD2|TRBV27|many
CASSLWAGGPDTQYF
>TRBJ2-7|TRBD2|TRBV27|many
CASSLSLAGPEQYF
>TRBJ2-3|.|TRBV30|many
CAWAPGLDTQYF
>TRBJ2-1|.|TRBV12-3/TRBV12-4|few
CASSTSLNEQFF
>TRBJ2-1|.|TRBV20-1|many
CSARDSEVAGYEQFF
>TRBJ2-1|.|TRBV12-3/TRBV12-4|.
CASSLGHSQSSYNEQFF
>TRBJ2-7|.|TRBV6-2/TRBV6-3|.
CASSYSQRMEYF
>TRBJ2-1|.|TRBV10-3|few
CAISGTQEQFF
>TRBJ2-1|TRBD2|TRBV6-2/TRBV6-3|.
CASRLAGGSEQFF
>TRBJ2-5|.|TRBV28|.
CAISSRARGTETQYF
>TRBJ1-6|.|TRBV10-3|many
CAINPGFNSPLHF
>TRBJ1-4|TRBD1|TRBV7-2|many
CASSLQGALNEKLFF
>TRBJ1-6|TRBD1|TRBV9|many
CASSPWDRDNSPLHF
>TRBJ1-1|.|TRBV12-3/TRBV12-4|many
CASSLEVAEAFF
>TRBJ2-3|.|TRBV6-5|many
CASSHFPPGAGTDTQYF
>TRBJ2-1|.|TRBV7-2|few
CASSAFGAGNEQFF
>TRBJ2-1|TRBD2|TRBV20-1|.
CSALKGLARSYNEQFF
>TRBJ1-5|TRBD1|TRBV12-3/TRBV12-4|.
CASSLEGGQPVPQHF
>TRBJ1-4|TRBD1|TRBV4-1|many
CASSQGTGAGGEKLFF
>TRBJ2-1|TRBD2|TRBV6-5|many
CASRITSGGGNEQFF
>TRBJ1-1|.|TRBV2|many
CASGEGMNTEAFF
>TRBJ1-6|.|TRBV3-1|few
CASSQEGTRGLHF
>TRBJ2-5|TRBD2|TRBV6-1|many
CASKRTSGSQETQYF
>TRBJ1-5|.|TRBV21-1|.
CASSTPGQGVYSNQPQHF
>TRBJ1-5|.|TRBV7-9|.
CASSRAENQPQHF
>TRBJ2-5|TRBD2|TRBV10-3|many
CAISVSGGASETQYF